A selection of T cell receptor beta chains follows, all from one sample in a study of control samples from healthy donors and cancer patients. Only in-frame clones appear in the TCRdb table, and some are missing; sequencing was by immunoSEQ multiplex PCR. The table includes about 92,000 clones, around 80% detected once. Input material: blood. The source is a woman aged 55-69 years in good health. Each CDR3 is given without its conserved first and last residue.

v_call cdr3_aa
TRBV10-1 ASLRGDTEAF
TRBV9 ASSSRGTVNTGELF
TRBV2 ASSEEGVGTIY
TRBV6-6 ASSYNRGLDEKLF
TRBV9 ASSAGLGRETQY
TRBV4-1 ASSQAGTVYEQY
TRBV11-2 ASSPQPSYYEQF
TRBV20-1 KPAGGETQY
TRBV4-1 ASSGPYTINNEQF
TRBV27 ASSLGKGFF
TRBV19 ASSTQTGGRDQPQH
TRBV27 ASRLGQGSYGYT
TRBV29-1 SVKREGNTGELF
TRBV5-4 ASSFGGNHYGYT
TRBV10-1 ASSESQRGAPNGEQF
TRBV5-1 ASSEGSPGANVLT
TRBV24-1 ATSDIYRGGYT
TRBV7-6 ASSLSGETQY
TRBV7-7 ASSLGSYTGELF
TRBV11-3 ASSLVGGGRNEQF
TRBV7-2 ASSLVGSGNTIY
TRBV6-6 ASSSGPAVDTQY
TRBV11-3 ASSFNIGELF
TRBV7-9 ASSQTGQQGEKLF
TRBV10-3 ATRGILSEAF
TRBV18 ASSPTTSGVYNEQF
TRBV2 ASSETLNTGYGYT
TRBV6-2/TRBV6-3 ASSLADPGDDTQY
TRBV19 ASSTRHGGSYGYT
TRBV19 ASSHGASGGYQETQY
TRBV6-4 ASSDPEGTDQPQH
TRBV19 ASSARTGSNQPQH
TRBV5-5 ASSSQPPDRGRVYEQY
TRBV5-1 ASSFAGQGDQPQH
TRBV19 ASSIGTSGSETQY
TRBV7-9 ASLAGGSTDTQY
TRBV15 ATSRGGTGNTIY
TRBV28 ASSLLAGESSYEQY
TRBV5-1 ASSSTADSGNTIY
TRBV11-3 ASSLIVPIRRGSKSYEQY
TRBV10-3 AISEPRAATYNEQF
TRBV4-1 ASSQGGGPNTLF
TRBV4-2 ASSQGGTGSPYGTEAF
TRBV7-7 ASSLERLGPVNEQF
TRBV12-3/TRBV12-4 ASSLGGQETQY